This TCR beta chain was documented in a study of chemoradiotherapy in HPV16-positive cancers. Background on the study: Candidate HPV-specific T-cell clones and common TCR motifs came from functional assays in two HPV16-positive patients.

The CDR3 has 14 amino acids. The V end lost 2 bases, the J end lost 3 bases, and 9 bases lay between the germline ends. Germline V lookup: CDR1 SGHTA, CDR2 FQGNSA. Profiling relied on immunoSEQ multiplex PCR, and the TCRdb table lists in-frame clones only, not all of them. The table includes approximately 9,000 clones, about four fifths detected once. A word on this clone: Its antigen is undetermined.

Whole-study results and caveats: HPV-responsive T-cell expansion during chemoradiotherapy was linked to improved recurrence-free survival in HPV16-positive patients.

This sample comprised blood, obtained from a patient who underwent chemoradiotherapy. The sequence was obtained from a human donor with HPV-associated anogenital cancer. This chain connects TRBV7-2 to TRBJ2-3, with D hard to call. The CDR3 DNA follows: TGTGCCAGCAGCTTAAGTGTTGGGACAGATACGCAGTATTTT. Protein: CASSLSVGTDTQYF.